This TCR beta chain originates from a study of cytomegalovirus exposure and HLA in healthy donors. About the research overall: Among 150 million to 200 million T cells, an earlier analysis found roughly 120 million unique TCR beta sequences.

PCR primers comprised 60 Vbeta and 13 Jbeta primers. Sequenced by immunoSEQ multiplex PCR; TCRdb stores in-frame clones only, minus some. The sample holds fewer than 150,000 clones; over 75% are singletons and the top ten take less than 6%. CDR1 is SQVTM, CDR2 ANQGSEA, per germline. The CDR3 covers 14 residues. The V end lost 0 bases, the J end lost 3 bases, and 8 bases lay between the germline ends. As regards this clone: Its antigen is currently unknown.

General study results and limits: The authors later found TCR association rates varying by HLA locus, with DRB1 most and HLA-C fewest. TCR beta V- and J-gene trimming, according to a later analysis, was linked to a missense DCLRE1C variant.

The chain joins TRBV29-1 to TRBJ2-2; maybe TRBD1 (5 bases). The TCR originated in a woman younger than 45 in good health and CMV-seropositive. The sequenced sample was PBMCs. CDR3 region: CSVEDGHDTGELFF. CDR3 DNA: TGCAGCGTTGAAGATGGACACGACACCGGGGAGCTGTTTTTT.